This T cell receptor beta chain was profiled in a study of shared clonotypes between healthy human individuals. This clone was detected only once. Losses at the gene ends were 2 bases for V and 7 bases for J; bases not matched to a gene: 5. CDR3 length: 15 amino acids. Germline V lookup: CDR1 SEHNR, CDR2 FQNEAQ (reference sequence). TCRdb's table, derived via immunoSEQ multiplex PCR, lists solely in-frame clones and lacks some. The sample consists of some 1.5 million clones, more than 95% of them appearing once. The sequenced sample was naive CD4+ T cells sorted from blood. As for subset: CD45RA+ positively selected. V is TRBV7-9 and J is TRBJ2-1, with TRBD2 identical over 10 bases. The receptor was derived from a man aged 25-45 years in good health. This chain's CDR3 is CASSLPGLARNEQFF. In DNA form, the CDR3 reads TGTGCCAGCAGCTTACCGGGACTAGCGCGAAATGAGCAGTTCTTC.